The clone carrying this TCR beta chain was seen more than once but under ten times. Its antigen is unknown. The V gene's germline CDR1 is MNHNS and CDR2 SASEGT. The J segment lost 5 bases and the V segment lost 4 bases, leaving 14 bases of the junction unmatched. CDR3 length equals 16 residues. This specimen comes from a study of radiation and T cells in renal cell carcinoma. Study observations and caveats: Intratumoral heterogeneity was not captured in these roughly 1 g regions.

Measured with immunoSEQ multiplex PCR; TCRdb has only the in-frame clones, and not every one. The sample lists 19,000 or so clones; about 60% were seen once. Treatment given: treatment-naive control, cytoreductive nephrectomy. The chain employs TRBV6-1 and TRBJ2-7; 7 nucleotides match TRBD1. The sequence was collected from a middle-aged man with renal cell carcinoma. The specimen comprised tumor tissue, sampled from a patient whose treatment was nephrectomy without radiotherapy. The CDR3 region has the DNA TGTGCCAGCAGTGTACAACCCGGGACAGTAGGCCACGAGCAGTACTTC. Protein: CASSVQPGTVGHEQYF.